Below are 18 T cell receptor beta chains sequenced from a single sample in a study of blood T cell repertoires in COVID-19 (TCRdb year 2020). Receptors were amplified or captured by the immunoSEQ multiplex PCR assay. TCRdb's version of the immuneACCESS table is confined to in-frame rearrangements and falls short of the full clone set. An unresolved V gene accounts for under half of the shortfall where checked; the remainder is of unknown origin. In all, the sample holds about 120,000 clones, and 70% to 90% of those were seen once. The leading ten clones occupy roughly 1.2% of the sample. Input material: peripheral blood. These receptors came from an elderly woman with acute or convalescent COVID-19.

In its sample, this clone was seen a few times. The chain carries TRBV12-3 or TRBV12-4 and TRBJ2-7, with TRBD2 identical over 9 bases. CDR3 length: 13 amino acids. V shed 6 bases, J shed 3 bases, and the junction held 3 bases outside the gene matches. This CDR3 is CASSGLASYEQYF. The CDR3 DNA sequence: TGTGCCAGCAGCGGACTAGCGAGCTACGAGCAGTACTTC.

This chain joins TRBV5-1 and TRBJ1-6; no firm D call. Trimming shortened V by 1 base and J by 5 bases, and 10 bases separated the two germline ends. The CDR3 runs 15 residues. Germline-derived CDR1 and CDR2 are SGHRS and YFSETQ. CDR3 residues: CASSLRGVDNSPLHF. CDR3 DNA sequence: TGCGCCAGCAGCTTGCGGGGTGTCGATAATTCACCCCTCCACTTT. Full variable domain (missing parts from reference TRBV5-1 and TRBJ1-6): KAGVTQTPRYLIKTRGQQVTLSCSPISGHRSVSWYQQTPGQGLQFLFEYFSETQRNKGNFPGRFSGRQFSNSRSEMNVSTLELGDSALYLCASSLRGVDNSPLHFGNGTRLTVT.

This chain links TRBV12-3 or TRBV12-4 with TRBJ2-3, with 10 bases lining up with TRBD1. This CDR3 spans 13 amino acids. V lost 1 base and J lost 13; bases outside the gene matches: 5. DNA for the CDR3: TGTGCCAGCAGTTTAGGGACAGGGGGTTGGGAGTATTTT. It is translated as CASSLGTGGWEYF.

This clone was seen just once. J is TRBJ2-3 and V is TRBV18, with TRBD2 matching over 13 bases. Germline CDR1 reads KGHSH; CDR2 reads LQKENI. The CDR3 totals 16 residues. V dropped 2 bases and J dropped 6; count of bases not matched to a gene: 5. In DNA, the CDR3 is TGTGCCAGCTCACCAAGGGGACTAGCGGGATCGGATACGCAGTATTTT. It yields the protein CASSPRGLAGSDTQYF.

This chain connects TRBV2 to TRBJ2-7, with 9 nucleotides matching TRBD1. V lost 8 bases and J lost 5; bases outside the gene matches: 7. From germline, CDR1 is SNHLY and CDR2 FYNNEI. The CDR3 is 13 amino acids. The CDR3 DNA follows: TGTGCCAGCGCACCCGGGACAGGGCACGAGCAGTACTTC. Protein sequence: CASAPGTGHEQYF.

V is TRBV5-1 and J is TRBJ1-2; D uncertain. Trimming took off 2 bases at V and 4 bases at J, with 12 bases between the two ends. This CDR3 has 14 amino acids. CDR1 is SGHRS, CDR2 YFSETQ, per germline. CDR3 in amino acids: CASSFAAVTYGYTF. The CDR3, as DNA: TGCGCCAGCAGCTTTGCGGCCGTGACCTATGGCTACACCTTC.

V usage is TRBV6-6 and J usage is TRBJ1-2, with 8 bases lining up with TRBD1. V lost 6 bases, J lost 4 bases, and 10 bases stayed unmatched. Looked up from germline, CDR1 is MNHNY and CDR2 is SVGAGI (reference sequence). The CDR3 contains 15 residues. The CDR3 sequence is CASRQSGQGGYGYTF. The CDR3 nucleotides read TGTGCCAGCAGGCAGTCAGGACAGGGCGGCTATGGCTACACCTTC.

The V gene is TRBV29-1, the J gene TRBJ2-5; 12 bases line up with TRBD2. CDR3 length equals 14 residues. Looked up from germline, CDR1 is SQVTM and CDR2 is ANQGSEA. The J segment lost 1 base and the V segment lost 4 bases, leaving 1 base of the junction unmatched. This CDR3 is CSVGLAGAQETQYF. DNA for the CDR3: TGCAGCGTTGGACTAGCGGGGGCCCAAGAGACCCAGTACTTC.

The V and J genes are TRBV6-4 and TRBJ2-1; TRBD2 agrees at 9 bases. Germline CDR1 reads MRHNA; CDR2 reads SNTAGT. J was trimmed by 4 bases and V by 5 bases; bases with no gene match: 6. The CDR3 has 15 residues. Here the CDR3 reads CASSRSGGNYNEQFF. In nucleotides, the CDR3 is TGTGCCAGCAGTCGGAGCGGGGGGAATTACAATGAGCAGTTCTTC.

V usage is TRBV3-1 (or the pseudogene TRBV3-2) and J usage is TRBJ2-7, with 13 bases lining up with TRBD2. The V gene's germline CDR1 is LGHDT and CDR2 YNNKEL (reference sequence). The CDR3 length is 19 residues. Here the CDR3 DNA reads TGTGCTTGGGGGGCGCCTAGACTAGCGGGAGGCCACCACGGCTACGAGCAGTACTTC. Translated, it gives CAWGAPRLAGGHHGYEQYF.

The rearrangement links TRBV7-7 to TRBJ2-2; 9 nucleotides match TRBD1. The trim removed 5 bases at V and 7 bases at J, leaving 5 bases unmatched. This CDR3 has 14 amino acids. Germline-derived CDR1 and CDR2 are SSHAT and FNYEAQ (reference sequence). Written as DNA, the CDR3 is TGTGCCAGCAGCCCGGGACAGGGTGACGGGGAGCTGTTTTTT. It codes for CASSPGQGDGELFF.

The CDR3 loop is CASSLSGGQPQHF. DNA of the CDR3: TGTGCCAGCAGTTTGTCAGGAGGTCAGCCCCAGCATTTT. The V and J genes are TRBV28 and TRBJ1-5; D ambiguous. Looked up from germline, CDR1 is MDHEN and CDR2 is SYDVKM. V gave up 3 bases and J gave up 6 bases, with 9 bases separating them. CDR3 size: 13 residues.

The chain couples TRBV28 to TRBJ1-5; 9 nucleotides match TRBD1. This CDR3 spans 15 amino acids. The V segment lost 3 bases and the J segment 4 bases; nucleotides outside the gene matches: 4. The germline V gene encodes CDR1 MDHEN and CDR2 SYDVKM. The CDR3 DNA reads as TGTGCCAGCAGTTTTGACGACAGGGGGAATCAGCCCCAGCATTTT. Translation: CASSFDDRGNQPQHF.

The sample holds one count of this clone. J is TRBJ1-4 and V is TRBV19; 8 bases align to TRBD1. The germline V gene has CDR1 LNHDA and CDR2 SQIVND (reference sequence). After removal of 7 bases from V and 7 bases from J, the junction contained 11 bases not matched to a gene. This CDR3 has 15 residues. This chain's CDR3 is CASTLETGVIEKLFF. DNA of the CDR3: TGTGCCAGTACCCTGGAGACAGGGGTTATTGAAAAACTGTTTTTT.

This clone has just one count. The rearrangement links TRBV7-3 to TRBJ2-5, with 12 bases fitting TRBD2. Losses at the gene ends were 8 bases for V and 4 bases for J; bases not matched to a gene: 8. The CDR3 consists of 15 residues. Germline V gene data show CDR1 as SGHTA and CDR2 as FQGTGA. CDR3 sequence: CASGPSGRARETQYF. The CDR3 nucleotides read TGTGCCAGCGGACCTAGCGGGAGGGCCCGAGAGACCCAGTACTTC.

This CDR3 reads CASSPRYSNQPQHF. The CDR3 bases are TGTGCCAGCAGCCCCAGGTATAGCAATCAGCCCCAGCATTTT. The genes are TRBV16 and TRBJ1-5, with D uncertain. CDR3 length: 14 residues. The V gene's germline CDR1 is KGHSY and CDR2 FQNENV. Trimming removed 4 bases at V and 0 bases at J, with 7 bases between.

The CDR3 coding sequence is TGTGCCAGCAGCTTAGGGGGGACAGGGATTGGCGAGCAGTACTTC. It is translated as CASSLGGTGIGEQYF. The V and J genes are TRBV7-6 and TRBJ2-7; 9 nucleotides line up with TRBD1. V lost 1 base and J lost 6; bases outside the gene matches: 7. The V gene's germline CDR1 is SGHVS and CDR2 FNYEAQ. The CDR3 has 15 residues.

The chain joins TRBV27 to TRBJ2-1; D not certain. Germline CDR1 is MNHEY and CDR2 is SMNVEV (reference sequence). Between the trimmed V and J ends, which lost 6 bases and 8 bases, there was a span of 8 bases. The CDR3 contains 11 residues. CDR3 DNA: TGTGCCAGCAGGAAACGGGATGAGCAGTTCTTC. Amino acids: CASRKRDEQFF.